A selection of T cell receptor beta chains follows, all from one sample in a study of breast tumors, draining lymph nodes, adjacent tissues. TCRdb re-called the multiplex PCR reads through MiXCR, storing one row per CDR3 protein. The table includes some 120,000 distinct CDR3 sequences, about 20% detected once. Sequenced input: axillary lymph node tissue. The receptors were gathered from a female donor with breast cancer. Some clones in this sample may be carry-over from other donors' samples. Each CDR3 is given with its conserved first and last residue. D genes are given only for firm matches. Clone size is not always given. Where it is, it says once, few, many or a class for expanded clones.

>TRBD1|TRBJ2-1|14|TRBV10-3|many
TGTGCCATCAGTGAGGACAGGGGGTTGGATGAGCAGTTCTTC
CAISEDRGLDEQFF
>TRBD2|TRBJ2-3|15|TRBV20-1|many
TGCAGTGCGACGCTAGCGGGGGCGGCCACAGATACGCAGTATTTT
CSATLAGAATDTQYF
>-|TRBJ1-2|13|TRBV28|few
TGTGCCAGCAGTCCCTCGCTCGGCTATGGCTACACCTTC
CASSPSLGYGYTF
>-|TRBJ1-6|13|TRBV7-6|many
TGTGCCAGCAGCGAGGACTATAATTCACCCCTCCACTTT
CASSEDYNSPLHF
>TRBD2|TRBJ2-2|17|TRBV7-8|many
TGTGCCAGCAGCCGAGAACTAGCGGGAGGTTACACCGGGGAGCTGTTTTTT
CASSRELAGGYTGELFF
>-|TRBJ1-2|13|TRBV2|many
TGTGCCAGCAGTGAAGTGGGTTCTGCGGGCTACACCTTC
CASSEVGSAGYTF
>-|TRBJ1-5|14|TRBV6-2/TRBV6-3|few
TGTGCCAGCAGTTACAGCTATAGCAATCAGCCCCAGCATTTT
CASSYSYSNQPQHF
>-|TRBJ2-5|15|TRBV7-6|-
TGTGCCAGCAGCCCCCCGGGACTCGCGGGAGAGACCCAGTACTTC
CASSPPGLAGETQYF
>-|TRBJ2-7|14|TRBV6-6|many
TGTGCCAGCAGCCCACAGGGTTTTCCCTACGAGCAGTACTTC
CASSPQGFPYEQYF
>TRBD1|TRBJ1-2|16|TRBV11-2|many
TGTGCCAGCAGCTTACTCCCACGGACAGGCAACTATGGCTACACCTTC
CASSLLPRTGNYGYTF
>TRBD2|TRBJ2-7|12|TRBV27|many
TGTGCCACACACGTTTGCGGCGGGAGGGAGTACTTC
CATHVCGGREYF
>TRBD2|TRBJ2-3|18|TRBV15|many
TGTGCCACCAGCGGAGATTGGGCTAGCGGGGGGGCAAGGGATACGCAGTATTTT
CATSGDWASGGARDTQYF
>TRBD1|TRBJ2-1|13|TRBV29-1|many
TGCAGCGCCCGGACAGGGGGACTCAATGAGCAGTTCTTC
CSARTGGLNEQFF
>TRBD2|TRBJ2-5|15|TRBV30|-
TGTGCCTGGAGCCTAGCGGGAGACCACCAAGAGACCCAGTACTTC
CAWSLAGDHQETQYF
>-|TRBJ2-3|14|TRBV20-1|many
TGCAGTGCTAGCCAGGACTCGAGCACAGATACGCAGTATTTT
CSASQDSSTDTQYF
>-|TRBJ1-2|15|TRBV7-9|many
TGTGCCAGCAGCTTAGTACCAGACCTAGGGTATGGCTACACCTTC
CASSLVPDLGYGYTF
>-|TRBJ2-6|15|TRBV7-8|-
TGTGCCAGCAGCCTTCAGGGCACTGGGGCCAACGTCCTGACTTTC
CASSLQGTGANVLTF
>-|TRBJ2-2|15|TRBV4-1|many
TGCGCCAGCAGTCAAATCGGGCTCCGGAACGGGGAGCTGTTTTTT
CASSQIGLRNGELFF
>-|TRBJ1-3|15|TRBV20-1|many
TGCAGTGCTAGAGGGACGCCAAGCTCTGGAAACACCATATATTTT
CSARGTPSSGNTIYF
>TRBD1|TRBJ2-7|14|TRBV5-6|many
TGTGCCAGCAGCTTGGGGGACAGGATTTACGAGCAGTACTTC
CASSLGDRIYEQYF
>-|TRBJ1-5|15|TRBV4-1|many
TGCGCCAGCAGCCAAGAGTTGAGGGTAGCTCAGCCCCAGCATTTT
CASSQELRVAQPQHF
>TRBD1|TRBJ2-3|15|TRBV5-4|many
TGTGCCAGCAGTTCCGGACAGGGGACGGGAGATACGCAGTATTTT
CASSSGQGTGDTQYF
>TRBD2|TRBJ2-1|13|TRBV14|many
TGTGCCAGCAGCCGCGGACTAGGGGATGAGCAGTTCTTC
CASSRGLGDEQFF
>TRBD2|TRBJ2-2|15|TRBV20-1|many
TGCAGTGCTAGATCGGGAAGCGGGAGGGCCCGGGAGCTGTTTTTT
CSARSGSGRARELFF
>-|TRBJ1-2|13|TRBV11-3|few
TGTGCCAGCAGCTTATTTGGAGGAGCCCCCGCTACCTTC
CASSLFGGAPATF
>TRBD2|TRBJ2-5|21|TRBV3-1|-
TGTGCCAGTTCTATATACCGGGGGCGGGGGGCCCAATCCCGTCTTCAAGAGACCCAGTACTTC
CASSIYRGRGAQSRLQETQYF
>-|TRBJ1-4|17|TRBV19|few
TGTGCCAGTAGTATTTCGGAATTACAGGGAACTAATGAAAAACTGTTTTTT
CASSISELQGTNEKLFF
>-|TRBJ2-7|16|TRBV7-3|many
TGTGCCAGCATCCCAACGTATCCCAGGGGCCAGAGCGAGCAGTACTTC
CASIPTYPRGQSEQYF
>-|TRBJ1-1|13|TRBV7-2|-
TGTGCCAGCAGCTTAGCCAGGGTGCCTGAAGCTTTCTTT
CASSLARVPEAFF
>-|TRBJ2-7|12|TRBV28|few
TGTGCCAGCAGTCTTTACTCCTACGAGCAGTACTTC
CASSLYSYEQYF
>-|TRBJ1-6|15|TRBV6-5|many
TGTGCCAGCAGTTCCGTACAGAGCTATAATTCACCCCTCCACTTT
CASSSVQSYNSPLHF
>-|TRBJ1-6|14|TRBV19|many
TGTGCCAGTAGTAAGGGGACTGCTCATTCACCCCTCCACTTT
CASSKGTAHSPLHF
>TRBD1|TRBJ2-7|14|TRBV7-6|many
TGTGCCAGCAGCCTAACAGGGGGCTTCTACGAGCAGTACTTC
CASSLTGGFYEQYF
>TRBD1|TRBJ1-5|18|TRBV6-6|many
TGTGCCAGCAGCCCCGAGGCAGGGGGCGACCTAAGCAATCAGCCCCAGCATTTT
CASSPEAGGDLSNQPQHF
>TRBD2|TRBJ2-5|15|TRBV5-4|many
TGTGCCAGCAGCAGACTAGCGGGGGGGCAAGAGACCCAGTACTTC
CASSRLAGGQETQYF
>-|TRBJ2-7|15|TRBV18|many
TGTGCCAGCTCGCGCGAACAGGGGAGGTCCTACGAGCAGTACTTC
CASSREQGRSYEQYF
>TRBD1|TRBJ1-6|15|TRBV6-1|many
TGTGCCAGCAGTGATGGTCAGGGGGTAAATTCACCCCTCCACTTT
CASSDGQGVNSPLHF
>-|TRBJ2-5|15|TRBV20-1|many
TGCAGTGCTAGAGACCCCCGCGTTCGACAAGAGACCCAGTACTTC
CSARDPRVRQETQYF
>-|TRBJ2-2|13|TRBV14|many
TGTGCCAGCAGCCAAGTCATCACCGGGGAGCTGTTTTTT
CASSQVITGELFF
>-|TRBJ1-2|15|TRBV3-1|few
TGTGCCAGCAGCCAACTAACGTTGGTTGAGTGGGGCTACACCTTC
CASSQLTLVEWGYTF
>-|TRBJ2-3|14|TRBV27|-
TGTGCCAGCAGTCCGGGCTTATCAGCAGATACGCAGTATTTT
CASSPGLSADTQYF
>TRBD1|TRBJ2-3|16|TRBV7-9|many
TGTGCCAGCAGCAGACAGGGTACGATTAGACCAGATACGCAGTATTTT
CASSRQGTIRPDTQYF
>TRBD2|TRBJ2-3|17|TRBV20-1|many
TGCAGTGCTGCCACTAGCGGGAGGCACCGGCCCACAGATACGCAGTATTTT
CSAATSGRHRPTDTQYF
>TRBD1|TRBJ1-2|12|TRBV19|many
TGTGCCAGTAGTATGACAGGGAATGGCTACACCTTC
CASSMTGNGYTF
>TRBD1|TRBJ1-2|17|TRBV19|many
TGTGCCAGTAGTATACCTACGGGACAGGGGGAAGTCTATGGCTACACCTTC
CASSIPTGQGEVYGYTF